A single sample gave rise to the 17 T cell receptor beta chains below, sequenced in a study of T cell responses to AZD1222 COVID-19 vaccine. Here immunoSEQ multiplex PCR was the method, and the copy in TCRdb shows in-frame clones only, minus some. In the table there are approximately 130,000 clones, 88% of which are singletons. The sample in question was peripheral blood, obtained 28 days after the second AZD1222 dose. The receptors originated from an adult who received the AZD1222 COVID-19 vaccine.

CDR3 residues: CASSRDRVGVNEKLFF. The CDR3 coding sequence is TGTGCCAGCAGCCGGGACAGGGTAGGGGTTAATGAAAAACTGTTTTTT. This chain joins TRBV7-2 and TRBJ1-4; 9 positions match TRBD1. With V trimmed by 5 bases and J by 4 bases, 8 bases remained unmatched. This CDR3 has 16 amino acids. Germline CDR1 and CDR2: SGHTA and FQGNSA. Using reference TRBV7-2 and TRBJ1-4 for the parts outside the CDR3, the full variable domain is GAGVSQSPSNKVTEKGKDVELRCDPISGHTALYWYRQSLGQGLEFLIYFQGNSAPDKSGLPSDRFSAERTGGSVSTLTIQRTQQEDSAVYLCASSRDRVGVNEKLFFGSGTQLSVL.

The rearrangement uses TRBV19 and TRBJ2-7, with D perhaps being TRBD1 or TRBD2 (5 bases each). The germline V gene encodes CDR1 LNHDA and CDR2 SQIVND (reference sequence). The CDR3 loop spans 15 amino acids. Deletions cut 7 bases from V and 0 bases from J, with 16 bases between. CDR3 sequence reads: CASNIRDGNSYEQYF. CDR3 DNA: TGTGCCAGTAATATCCGGGACGGTAACTCCTACGAGCAGTACTTC.

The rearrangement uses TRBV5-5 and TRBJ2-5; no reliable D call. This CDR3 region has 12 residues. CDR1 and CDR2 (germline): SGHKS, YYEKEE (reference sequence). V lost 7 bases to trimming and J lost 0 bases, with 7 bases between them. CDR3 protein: CASSTYQETQYF. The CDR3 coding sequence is TGTGCCAGCTCGACCTACCAAGAGACCCAGTACTTC. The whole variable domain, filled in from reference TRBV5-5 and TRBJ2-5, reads DAGVTQSPTHLIKTRGQQVTLRCSPISGHKSVSWYQQVLGQGPQFIFQYYEKEERGRGNFPDRFSARQFPNYSSELNVNALLLGDSALYLCASSTYQETQYFGPGTRLLVL.

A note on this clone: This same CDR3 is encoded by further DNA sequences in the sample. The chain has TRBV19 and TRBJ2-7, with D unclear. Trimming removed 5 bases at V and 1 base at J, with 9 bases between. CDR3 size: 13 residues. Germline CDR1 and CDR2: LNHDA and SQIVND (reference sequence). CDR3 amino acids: CASSSQASYEQYF. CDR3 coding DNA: TGTGCCAGTAGTTCGCAGGCTTCCTACGAGCAGTACTTC. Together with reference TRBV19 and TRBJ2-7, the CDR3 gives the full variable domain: DGGITQSPKYLFRKEGQNVTLSCEQNLNHDAMYWYRQDPGQGLRLIYYSQIVNDFQKGDIAEGYSVSREKKESFPLTVTSAQKNPTAFYLCASSSQASYEQYFGPGTRLTVT.

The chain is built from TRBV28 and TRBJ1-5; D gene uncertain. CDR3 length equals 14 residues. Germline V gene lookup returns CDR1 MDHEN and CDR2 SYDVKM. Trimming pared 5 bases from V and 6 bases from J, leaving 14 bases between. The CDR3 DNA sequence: TGTGCCAGCAGTAACCCGTCCCTGGGTCAGCCCCAGCATTTT. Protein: CASSNPSLGQPQHF.

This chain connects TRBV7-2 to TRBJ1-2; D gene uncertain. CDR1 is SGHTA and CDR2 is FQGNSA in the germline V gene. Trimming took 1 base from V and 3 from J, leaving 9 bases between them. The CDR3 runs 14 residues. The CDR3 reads CASSLDSDDYGYTF. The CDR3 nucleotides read TGTGCCAGCAGCTTAGACTCGGATGACTATGGCTACACCTTC.

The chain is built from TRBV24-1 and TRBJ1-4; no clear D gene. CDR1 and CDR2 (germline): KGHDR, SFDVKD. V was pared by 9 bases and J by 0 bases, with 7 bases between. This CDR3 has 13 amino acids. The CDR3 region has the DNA TGTGCCACCGAGGACGCAACTAATGAAAAACTGTTTTTT. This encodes CATEDATNEKLFF.

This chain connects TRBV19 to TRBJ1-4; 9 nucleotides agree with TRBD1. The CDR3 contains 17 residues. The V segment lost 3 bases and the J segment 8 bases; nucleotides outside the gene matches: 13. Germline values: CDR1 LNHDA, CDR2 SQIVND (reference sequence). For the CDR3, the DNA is TGTGCCAGTAGTATGGTGACAGGGGGACCCTCAGGGGAAAAACTGTTTTTT. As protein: CASSMVTGGPSGEKLFF. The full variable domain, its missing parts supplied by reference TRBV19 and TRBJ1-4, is DGGITQSPKYLFRKEGQNVTLSCEQNLNHDAMYWYRQDPGQGLRLIYYSQIVNDFQKGDIAEGYSVSREKKESFPLTVTSAQKNPTAFYLCASSMVTGGPSGEKLFFGSGTQLSVL.

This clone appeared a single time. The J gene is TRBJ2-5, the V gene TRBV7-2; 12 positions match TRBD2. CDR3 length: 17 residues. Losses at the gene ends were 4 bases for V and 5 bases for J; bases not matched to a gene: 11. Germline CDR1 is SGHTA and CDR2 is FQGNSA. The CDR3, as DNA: TGTGCCAGCAGCTCGACCTTACTAGCGGGGGGCTCGGAGACCCAGTACTTC. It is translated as CASSSTLLAGGSETQYF.

The CDR3 here is CASSLNGALYNEQFF. In DNA, the CDR3 is TGCGCCAGCAGCTTGAACGGGGCCCTTTACAATGAGCAGTTCTTC. The rearrangement uses TRBV5-1 and TRBJ2-1; D tentatively reads TRBD1 or TRBD2 (5 bases each). V lost 1 base, J lost 4 bases, and 12 bases lay in between. Per the germline V gene, CDR1 is SGHRS and CDR2 is YFSETQ. The length of the CDR3 is 15 residues. The full variable domain, with the rest looked up from reference TRBV5-1 and TRBJ2-1, is KAGVTQTPRYLIKTRGQQVTLSCSPISGHRSVSWYQQTPGQGLQFLFEYFSETQRNKGNFPGRFSGRQFSNSRSEMNVSTLELGDSALYLCASSLNGALYNEQFFGPGTRLTVL.

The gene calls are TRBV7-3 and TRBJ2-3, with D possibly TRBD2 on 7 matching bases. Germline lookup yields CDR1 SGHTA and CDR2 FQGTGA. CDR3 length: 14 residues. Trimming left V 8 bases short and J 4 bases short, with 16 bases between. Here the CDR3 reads CASSGGQGSDTQYF. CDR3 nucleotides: TGTGCCAGCTCCGGGGGGCAGGGGTCAGATACGCAGTATTTT.

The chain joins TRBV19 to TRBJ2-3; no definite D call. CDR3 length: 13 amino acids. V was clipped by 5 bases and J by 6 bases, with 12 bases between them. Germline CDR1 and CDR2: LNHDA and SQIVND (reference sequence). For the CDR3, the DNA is TGTGCCAGTAGTGGCCGGCGTCGGGATACGCAGTATTTT. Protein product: CASSGRRRDTQYF.

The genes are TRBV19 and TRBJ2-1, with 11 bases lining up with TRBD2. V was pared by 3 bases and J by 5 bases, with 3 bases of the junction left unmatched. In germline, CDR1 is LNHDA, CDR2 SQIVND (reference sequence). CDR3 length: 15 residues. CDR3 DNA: TGTGCCAGTAGTATTCTAGCGGGAGGAAACAATGAGCAGTTCTTC. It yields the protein CASSILAGGNNEQFF.

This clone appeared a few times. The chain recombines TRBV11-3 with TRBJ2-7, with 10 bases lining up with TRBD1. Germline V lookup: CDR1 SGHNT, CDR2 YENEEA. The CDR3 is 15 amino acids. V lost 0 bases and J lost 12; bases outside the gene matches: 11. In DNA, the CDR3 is TGTGCCAGCAGCTTAGAGGCTGAGGGGACAGGGGACCCGTACTTC. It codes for CASSLEAEGTGDPYF.

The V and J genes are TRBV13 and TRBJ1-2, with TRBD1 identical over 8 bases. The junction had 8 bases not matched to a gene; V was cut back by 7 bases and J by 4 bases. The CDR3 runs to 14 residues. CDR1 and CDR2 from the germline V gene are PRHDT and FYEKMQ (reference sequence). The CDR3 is CASTPGRGLYGYTF. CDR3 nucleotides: TGTGCCAGCACCCCGGGCAGGGGGCTCTATGGCTACACCTTC.

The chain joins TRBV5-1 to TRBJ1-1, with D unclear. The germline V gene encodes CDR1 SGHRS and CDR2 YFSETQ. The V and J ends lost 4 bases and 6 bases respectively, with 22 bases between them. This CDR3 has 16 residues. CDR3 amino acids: CASSPNRAADLAEAFF. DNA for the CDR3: TGCGCCAGCAGCCCGAACCGAGCAGCCGATTTAGCTGAAGCTTTCTTT.

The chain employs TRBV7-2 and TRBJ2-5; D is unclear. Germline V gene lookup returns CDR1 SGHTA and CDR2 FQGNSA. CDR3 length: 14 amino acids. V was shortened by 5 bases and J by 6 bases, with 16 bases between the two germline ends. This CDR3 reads CASSPRRHVKTQYF. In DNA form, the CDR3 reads TGTGCCAGCAGCCCACGGCGCCATGTGAAGACCCAGTACTTC.